Presented here are 9 T cell receptor beta chains from one specimen sequenced in a study of shared clonotypes between healthy human individuals. Profiled with immunoSEQ multiplex PCR; TCRdb holds only in-frame clones, not every one. Of approximately 2,300,000 clones in the sample, 92% were seen once. Sequencing was performed on naive CD4+ T cells from PBMCs. Subset of the sample: CD45RA+ positively selected. All receptors derive from a young man in good health. Some clones in this sample may be carry-over from other donors' samples.

The genes are TRBV4-2 and TRBJ1-1, with 9 nucleotides matching TRBD1. Germline CDR1 reads LGHNA; CDR2 reads YNFKEQ. Trimming at V came to 0 bases and at J to 10 bases, leaving 6 bases not matched to a gene. This CDR3 is built from 14 residues. CDR3 in amino acids: CASSQDGTGYGAFF. The DNA of the CDR3 is TGTGCCAGCAGCCAAGATGGGACAGGGTATGGAGCTTTCTTT.

This clone was detected a few times. The V call is TRBV28, the J call TRBJ1-1, with D perhaps TRBD1 (5 bases). Germline V CDR1 and CDR2: MDHEN, SYDVKM. CDR3 length equals 13 residues. The ends were cut back, 4 bases at V and 2 bases at J, with 8 bases in the middle. CDR3 in amino acids: CASSSGLNTEAFF. The CDR3 coding sequence is TGTGCCAGCAGTTCGGGACTCAACACTGAAGCTTTCTTT. Full variable domain (missing parts from reference TRBV28 and TRBJ1-1): DVKVTQSSRYLVKRTGEKVFLECVQDMDHENMFWYRQDPGLGLRLIYFSYDVKMKEKGDIPEGYSVSREKKERFSLILESASTNQTSMYLCASSSGLNTEAFFGQGTRLTVV.

V usage is TRBV2 and J usage is TRBJ2-5; 7 nucleotides agree with TRBD1. The ends lost 5 bases at V and 9 bases at J; junction bases unmatched: 3. The V gene's germline CDR1 is SNHLY and CDR2 FYNNEI. This CDR3 has 11 amino acids. Here the CDR3 DNA reads TGTGCCAGCAGTCCGCAGGGGGCCCAGTACTTC. Residues: CASSPQGAQYF.

The chain employs TRBV7-9 and TRBJ1-4; D is perhaps TRBD1 (5 bases). This CDR3 has 12 residues. Trimming took off 5 bases at V and 8 bases at J, with 9 bases between the two ends. Germline values: CDR1 SEHNR, CDR2 FQNEAQ (reference sequence). The CDR3 region has the DNA TGTGCCAGCAGCATGACAGCCGAAAAACTGTTTTTT. Translation: CASSMTAEKLFF.

This clone has only a few counts. This chain links TRBV29-1 with TRBJ1-1; the match to TRBD1 covers 8 bases. Trimming removed 0 bases from V and 6 bases from J; junction bases left unmatched: 9. The CDR3 has 15 residues. Germline V gene sequence: CDR1 SQVTM, CDR2 ANQGSEA. Here the CDR3 reads CSVEERTGRGPEAFF. DNA for the CDR3: TGCAGCGTTGAAGAAAGGACAGGGAGAGGACCTGAAGCTTTCTTT. The full variable domain, its missing parts supplied by reference TRBV29-1 and TRBJ1-1, is SAVISQKPSRDICQRGTSLTIQCQVDSQVTMMFWYRQQPGQSLTLIATANQGSEATYESGFVIDKFPISRPNLTFSTLTVSNMSPEDSSIYLCSVEERTGRGPEAFFGQGTRLTVV.

This rearrangement joins TRBV27 to TRBJ2-3; 8 bases line up with TRBD1. V trimming: 5 bases; J trimming: 3 bases; junction bases outside the gene matches: 7. CDR1 and CDR2 from the germline V gene are MNHEY and SMNVEV (reference sequence). The CDR3 is 15 amino acids. CDR3 region: CASSPLGQGTDTQYF. For the CDR3, the DNA is TGTGCCAGCAGTCCCCTCGGACAGGGTACAGATACGCAGTATTTT.

CDR3 sequence: CASSSPRRSDTQYF. The CDR3 DNA follows: TGTGCCAGCAGCTCCCCTCGAAGGTCGGATACGCAGTATTTT. The chain has TRBV21-1 and TRBJ2-3. TRBV21-1 is a pseudogene locus. This CDR3 has 14 residues.

The CDR3 region has the DNA TGTGCCAGCAGTTTGGTCTTCTCCTACGAGCAGTACTTC. It codes for CASSLVFSYEQYF. This chain links TRBV28 with TRBJ2-7, with D unclear. The CDR3 consists of 13 residues. Per germline, CDR1 MDHEN and CDR2 SYDVKM. Trimming took 3 bases from V and 0 from J, leaving 6 bases between them. Complete variable domain (other parts from reference TRBV28 and TRBJ2-7): DVKVTQSSRYLVKRTGEKVFLECVQDMDHENMFWYRQDPGLGLRLIYFSYDVKMKEKGDIPEGYSVSREKKERFSLILESASTNQTSMYLCASSLVFSYEQYFGPGTRLTVT.

The chain uses TRBV6-1 and TRBJ2-7, with a possible D match to TRBD2 (6 bases). This CDR3 comprises 16 residues. Trimming cost V 0 bases and J 4 bases, with 16 bases left between them. Germline V gene sequence: CDR1 MNHNS, CDR2 SASEGT. The CDR3 DNA sequence: TGTGCCAGCAGTGAAGCCAGTTTGGCTGCGGGATACGAGCAGTACTTC. Amino acids: CASSEASLAAGYEQYF.